This record concerns one T cell receptor beta chain sequence. Its antigen is as yet unknown. This CDR3 comprises 15 residues. Looked up from germline, CDR1 is LGHNA and CDR2 is YNFKEQ. Between the trimmed V and J ends, which lost 0 bases and 9 bases, there was a span of 15 bases. The table came from immunoSEQ multiplex PCR; TCRdb's copy has only in-frame clones and leaves some out. The data show 40,000 to 60,000 clones, around four fifths seen once. The sample originates from a study of T cell responses to AZD1222 COVID-19 vaccine. Study-wide points: CD4 TCRs linked to vaccination spanned spike, dominating at 160-218 and 743-854. It was only after the peak T cell response that any repertoires were sampled. Donors were mostly white British, more females; clonal diversity possibly underestimated.

V gene TRBV4-2 combines with J gene TRBJ2-4, with D possibly being TRBD1 or TRBD2 (5 bases each). The sample in question was peripheral blood, obtained on day 0 of MenACWY control vaccination. This TCR derives from an adult in good health. CDR3 residues: CASSQDVIGTAIQYF. In DNA, the CDR3 is TGTGCCAGCAGCCAAGATGTCATAGGGACGGCCATTCAGTACTTC.